This T cell receptor beta chain originates from a study of cytomegalovirus exposure and HLA in healthy donors. Findings and limits, study-wide: Earlier analysis found most TCR beta V segments productive about 87% or about 30% of the time. In a later analysis, at a false discovery rate of 0.05, fewer than 20,000 TCR beta sequences were associated with HLA alleles.

This clone was seen just once. As yet, its antigen is unknown. Those who donated were healthy bone marrow donors. The PCR used 60 Vbeta and 13 Jbeta primers. Assay: immunoSEQ multiplex PCR; the TCRdb copy retains only in-frame clones and omits some. This sample has tens of thousands of clones; approximately 67% occur once, and the top ten carry roughly 7.6%. V lost 4 bases and J lost 7, with 10 bases in between. The CDR3 has 12 amino acids. Germline lookup yields CDR1 MDHEN and CDR2 SYDVKM. This receptor was taken from a man aged 40-50 years in good health and CMV-seropositive. The specimen was PBMCs. This chain links TRBV28 with TRBJ1-1, with no clear D. The CDR3 nucleotides are TGTGCCAGCAGTTCTAGCCCAGTTGAAGCTTTCTTT. Protein product: CASSSSPVEAFF.